The source of this T cell receptor beta chain is a study of T cell repertoires in cytomegalovirus infection. Findings of the study overall: Totalled public TCR beta family frequency picked out people who carried CMV plus the relevant HLA. Ex vivo responses were dominated by HLA-C-restricted CMV-specific TCR beta clonotypes.

In its sample, this clonotype was seen a few times. Its antigen is currently unknown. CDR3 size: 11 residues. V lost 3 bases to trimming and J lost 4 bases, with 4 bases between them. Germline CDR1 GTSNPN, CDR2 SVGIG (reference sequence). TCRdb passed the reads through MiXCR, listing each CDR3 protein once. The profile shows 150,000 to 200,000 distinct CDR3 sequences, 28% of them singletons. The sequenced sample was PBMCs. This receptor was identified in a human donor in good health (CMV status not recorded). Some clones in this sample may be carry-over from other donors' samples. This rearrangement joins TRBV30 to TRBJ1-3; no clear D. CDR3 sequence: CAWRTGNTIYF. The DNA for the CDR3 is TGTGCCTGGAGGACCGGAAACACCATATATTTT.